The entry that follows covers one TCR beta chain sequence. The antigen is unknown. Germline lookup yields CDR1 SGHVS and CDR2 FQNEAQ. The CDR3 sequence is 15 residues long. V lost 2 bases and J 3 bases, leaving 13 bases between the germline ends. The data stem from a study of ipilimumab plus nivolumab after autologous stem cell transplantation. General study points: The authors say TCR, Treg and microbiome findings warrant further study.

Measured with immunoSEQ multiplex PCR; TCRdb has only the in-frame clones, and not every one. The sample has more than 20,000 clones, around 80% seen once. The V call is TRBV7-8, the J call TRBJ1-1; a weak D match, TRBD1 (5 bases). This TCR was sampled from a male donor with diffuse large B-cell lymphoma. The sample in question was PBMCs, obtained in a trial of ipilimumab plus nivolumab as post-transplant consolidation. The CDR3 DNA sequence: TGTGCCAGCAGCTTATCTACGGGGCCGTACACTGAAGCTTTCTTT. The encoded protein is CASSLSTGPYTEAFF.